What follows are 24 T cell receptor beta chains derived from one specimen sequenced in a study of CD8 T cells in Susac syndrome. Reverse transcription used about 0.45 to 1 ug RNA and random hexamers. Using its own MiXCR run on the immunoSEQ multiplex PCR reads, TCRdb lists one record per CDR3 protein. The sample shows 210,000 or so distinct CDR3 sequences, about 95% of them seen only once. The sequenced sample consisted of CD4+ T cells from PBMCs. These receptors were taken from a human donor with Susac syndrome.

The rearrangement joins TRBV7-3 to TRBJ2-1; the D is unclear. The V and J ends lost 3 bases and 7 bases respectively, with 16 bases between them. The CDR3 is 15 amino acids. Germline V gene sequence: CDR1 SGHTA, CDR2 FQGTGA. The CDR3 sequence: CASSLDAIVGNEQFF. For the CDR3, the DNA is TGTGCCAGCAGCTTGGACGCCATCGTAGGAAATGAGCAGTTCTTC.

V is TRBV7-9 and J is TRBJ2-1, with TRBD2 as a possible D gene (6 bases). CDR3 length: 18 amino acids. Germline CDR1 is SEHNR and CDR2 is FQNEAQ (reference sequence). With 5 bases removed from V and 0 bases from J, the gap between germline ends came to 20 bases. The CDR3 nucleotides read TGTGCCAGCAGCCCCCGCGGGGTTACCTTTAGCTCCTACAATGAGCAGTTCTTC. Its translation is CASSPRGVTFSSYNEQFF.

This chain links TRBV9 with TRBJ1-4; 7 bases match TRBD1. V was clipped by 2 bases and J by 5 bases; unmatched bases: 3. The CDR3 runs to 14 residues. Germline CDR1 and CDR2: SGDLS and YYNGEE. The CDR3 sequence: CASSVAGQNEKLFF. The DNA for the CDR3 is TGTGCCAGCAGCGTGGCGGGACAGAATGAAAAACTGTTTTTT. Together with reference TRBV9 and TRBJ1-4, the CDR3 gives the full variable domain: DSGVTQTPKHLITATGQRVTLRCSPRSGDLSVYWYQQSLDQGLQFLIQYYNGEERAKGNILERFSAQQFPDLHSELNLSSLELGDSALYFCASSVAGQNEKLFFGSGTQLSVL.

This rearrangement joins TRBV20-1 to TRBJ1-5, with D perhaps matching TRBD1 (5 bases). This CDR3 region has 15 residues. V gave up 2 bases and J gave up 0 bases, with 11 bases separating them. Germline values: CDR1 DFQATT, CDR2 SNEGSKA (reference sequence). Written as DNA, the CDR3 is TGCAGTGCTAGACAGGGTGTGATTAGCAATCAGCCCCAGCATTTT. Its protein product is CSARQGVISNQPQHF.

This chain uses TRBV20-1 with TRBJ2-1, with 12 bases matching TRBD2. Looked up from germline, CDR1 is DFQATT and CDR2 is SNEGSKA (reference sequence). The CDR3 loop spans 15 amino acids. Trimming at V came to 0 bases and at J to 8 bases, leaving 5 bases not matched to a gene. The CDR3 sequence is CSARDPSGGVDEQFF. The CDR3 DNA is TGCAGTGCTAGAGACCCTAGCGGGGGGGTCGATGAGCAGTTCTTC.

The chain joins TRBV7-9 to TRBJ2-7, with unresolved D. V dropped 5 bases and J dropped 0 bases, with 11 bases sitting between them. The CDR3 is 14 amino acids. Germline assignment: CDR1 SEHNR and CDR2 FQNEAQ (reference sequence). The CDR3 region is CASSPDPSSYEQYF. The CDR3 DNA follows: TGTGCCAGCAGCCCGGACCCCAGCTCCTACGAGCAGTACTTC.

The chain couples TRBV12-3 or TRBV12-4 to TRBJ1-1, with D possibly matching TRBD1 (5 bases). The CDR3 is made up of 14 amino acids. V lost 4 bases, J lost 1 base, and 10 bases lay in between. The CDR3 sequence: CASSYPGWNTEAFF. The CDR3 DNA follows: TGTGCCAGCAGTTATCCAGGGTGGAACACTGAAGCTTTCTTT.

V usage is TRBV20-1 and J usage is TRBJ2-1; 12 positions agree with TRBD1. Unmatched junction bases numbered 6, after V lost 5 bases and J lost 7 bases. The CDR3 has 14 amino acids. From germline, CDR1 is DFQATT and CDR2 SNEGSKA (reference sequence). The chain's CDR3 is CSAPWDRGPNEQFF. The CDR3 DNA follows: TGCAGTGCTCCTTGGGACAGGGGGCCGAATGAGCAGTTCTTC.

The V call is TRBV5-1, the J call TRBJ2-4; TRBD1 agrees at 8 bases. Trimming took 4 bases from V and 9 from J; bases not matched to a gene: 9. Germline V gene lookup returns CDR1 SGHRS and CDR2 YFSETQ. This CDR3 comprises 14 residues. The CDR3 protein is CASSPGQGSAIQYF. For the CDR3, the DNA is TGCGCCAGCAGCCCCGGACAGGGCTCCGCCATTCAGTACTTC.

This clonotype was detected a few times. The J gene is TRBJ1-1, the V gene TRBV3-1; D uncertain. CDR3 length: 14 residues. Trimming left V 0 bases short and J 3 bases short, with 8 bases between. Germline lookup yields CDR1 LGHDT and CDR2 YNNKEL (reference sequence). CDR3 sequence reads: CASSQDLEDTEAFF. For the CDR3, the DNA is TGTGCCAGCAGCCAAGATCTTGAGGACACTGAAGCTTTCTTT.

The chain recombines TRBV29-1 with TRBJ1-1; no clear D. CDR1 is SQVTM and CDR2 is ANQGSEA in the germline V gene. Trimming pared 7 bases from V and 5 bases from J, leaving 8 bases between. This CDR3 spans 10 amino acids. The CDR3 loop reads CSAMGTEAFF. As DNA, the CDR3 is TGCAGCGCTATGGGAACTGAAGCTTTCTTT.

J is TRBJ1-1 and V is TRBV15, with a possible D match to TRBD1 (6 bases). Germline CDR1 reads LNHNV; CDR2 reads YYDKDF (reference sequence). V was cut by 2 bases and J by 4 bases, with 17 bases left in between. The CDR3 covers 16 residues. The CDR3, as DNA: TGTGCCACCAGCAGACCCTACCTGGGGGCTGGCACTGAAGCTTTCTTT. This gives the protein CATSRPYLGAGTEAFF.

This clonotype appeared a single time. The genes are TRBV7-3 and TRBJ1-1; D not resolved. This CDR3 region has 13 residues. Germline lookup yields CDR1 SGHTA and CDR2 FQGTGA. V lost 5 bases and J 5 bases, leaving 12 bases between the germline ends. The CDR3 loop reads CASSQTSGTEAFF. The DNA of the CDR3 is TGTGCCAGCAGCCAAACGTCTGGAACTGAAGCTTTCTTT. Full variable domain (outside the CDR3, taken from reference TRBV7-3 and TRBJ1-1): GAGVSQTPSNKVTEKGKYVELRCDPISGHTALYWYRQSLGQGPEFLIYFQGTGAADDSGLPNDRFFAVRPEGSVSTLKIQRTERGDSAVYLCASSQTSGTEAFFGQGTRLTVV.

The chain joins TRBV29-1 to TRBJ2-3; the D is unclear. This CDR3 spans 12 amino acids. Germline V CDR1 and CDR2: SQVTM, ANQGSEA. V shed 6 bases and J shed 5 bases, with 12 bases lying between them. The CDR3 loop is CSVVAVQDTQYF. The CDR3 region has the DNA TGCAGCGTGGTAGCTGTTCAAGATACGCAGTATTTT.

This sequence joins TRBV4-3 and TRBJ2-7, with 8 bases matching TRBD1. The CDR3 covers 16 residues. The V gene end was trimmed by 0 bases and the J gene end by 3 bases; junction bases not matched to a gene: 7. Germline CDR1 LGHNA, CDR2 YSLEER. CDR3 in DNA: TGCGCCAGCAGCCAAGATTATGGCAGGGGGCACTACGAGCAGTACTTC. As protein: CASSQDYGRGHYEQYF.

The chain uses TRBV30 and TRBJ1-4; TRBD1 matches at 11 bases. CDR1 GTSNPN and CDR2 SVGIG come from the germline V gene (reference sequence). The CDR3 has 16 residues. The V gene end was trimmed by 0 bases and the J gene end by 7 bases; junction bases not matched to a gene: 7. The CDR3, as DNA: TGTGCCTGGAGTGTACCACGGGACAGGGGGACTGAAAAACTGTTTTTT. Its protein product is CAWSVPRDRGTEKLFF.

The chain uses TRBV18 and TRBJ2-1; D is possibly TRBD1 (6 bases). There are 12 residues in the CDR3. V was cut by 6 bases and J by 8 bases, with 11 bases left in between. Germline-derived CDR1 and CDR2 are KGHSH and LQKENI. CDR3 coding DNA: TGTGCCAGCTCCCCAGGGGTCGATGAGCAGTTCTTC. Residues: CASSPGVDEQFF.

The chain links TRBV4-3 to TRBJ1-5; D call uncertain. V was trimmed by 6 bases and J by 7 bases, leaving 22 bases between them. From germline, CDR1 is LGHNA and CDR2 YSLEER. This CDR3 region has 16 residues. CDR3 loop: CASSERWGGGGQPQHF. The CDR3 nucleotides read TGCGCCAGCAGTGAAAGGTGGGGAGGAGGAGGACAGCCCCAGCATTTT.

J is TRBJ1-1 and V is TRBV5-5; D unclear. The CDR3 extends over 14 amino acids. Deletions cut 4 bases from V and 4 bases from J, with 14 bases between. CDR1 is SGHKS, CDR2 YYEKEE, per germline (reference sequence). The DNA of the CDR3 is TGTGCCAGCAGCACAGACGGAGGCGGCACTGAAGCTTTCTTT. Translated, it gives CASSTDGGGTEAFF.

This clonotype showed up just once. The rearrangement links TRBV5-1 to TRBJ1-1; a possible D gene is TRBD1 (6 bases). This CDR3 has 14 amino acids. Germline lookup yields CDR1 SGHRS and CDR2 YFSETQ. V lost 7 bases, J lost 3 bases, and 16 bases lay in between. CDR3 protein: CASGIDRRDTEAFF. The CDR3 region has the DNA TGCGCCAGCGGAATAGACAGGAGGGACACTGAAGCTTTCTTT.

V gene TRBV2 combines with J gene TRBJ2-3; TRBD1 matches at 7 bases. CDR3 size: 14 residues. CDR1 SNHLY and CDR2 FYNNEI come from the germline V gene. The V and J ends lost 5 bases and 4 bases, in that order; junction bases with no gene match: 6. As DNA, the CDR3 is TGTGCCAGCAGTCCACTACAGGGGTCAGATACGCAGTATTTT. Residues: CASSPLQGSDTQYF.

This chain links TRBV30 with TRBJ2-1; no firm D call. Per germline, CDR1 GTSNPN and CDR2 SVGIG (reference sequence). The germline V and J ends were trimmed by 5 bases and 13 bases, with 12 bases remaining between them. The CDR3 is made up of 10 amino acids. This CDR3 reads CAWGPDSQFF. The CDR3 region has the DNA TGTGCCTGGGGCCCTGACTCCCAGTTCTTC.

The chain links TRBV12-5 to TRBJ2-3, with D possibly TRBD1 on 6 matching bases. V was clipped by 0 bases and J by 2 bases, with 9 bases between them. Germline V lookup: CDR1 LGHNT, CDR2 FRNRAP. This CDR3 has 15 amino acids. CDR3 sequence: CASGLVGQNTDTQYF. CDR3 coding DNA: TGTGCTAGTGGTTTGGTAGGACAGAACACAGATACGCAGTATTTT.

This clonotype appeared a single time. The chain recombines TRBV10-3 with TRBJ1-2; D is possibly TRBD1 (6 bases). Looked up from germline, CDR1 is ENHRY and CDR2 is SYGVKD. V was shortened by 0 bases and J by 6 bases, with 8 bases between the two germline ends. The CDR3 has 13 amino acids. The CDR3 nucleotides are TGTGCCATCAGTGAGTCTTCAGGGGATGGCTACACCTTC. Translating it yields CAISESSGDGYTF.